What follows are 32 T cell receptor beta chains derived from one specimen sequenced in a study of OX40 agonist ivuxolimab in advanced cancers. Assay used: immunoSEQ multiplex PCR; TCRdb lists only in-frame clones, some missing. The sample lists tens of thousands of clones, approximately 80% occurring once. The sequenced sample was CD4+ or CD8+ T cells sorted from blood, obtained in a trial of the OX40 agonist ivuxolimab. These receptor sequences come from an adult with an advanced solid tumor such as melanoma, head and neck, liver or kidney cancer.

The rearrangement links TRBV29-1 to TRBJ2-3; D not certain. V shed 7 bases and J shed 2 bases, with 16 bases lying between them. This CDR3 has 14 amino acids. Germline CDR1 SQVTM, CDR2 ANQGSEA. The CDR3, as DNA: TGCAGCGGTGCCGGTTACTCTGACACAGATACGCAGTATTTT. Its translation: CSGAGYSDTDTQYF.

The chain employs TRBV6-1 and TRBJ2-5; D unclear. CDR3 length: 14 amino acids. V was trimmed by 3 bases and J by 1 base, leaving 9 bases between them. In germline, CDR1 is MNHNS, CDR2 SASEGT. The CDR3 sequence is CASSDGAPQETQYF. The CDR3 DNA is TGTGCCAGCAGTGATGGTGCGCCCCAAGAGACCCAGTACTTC.

CDR3 bases: TGTGCCAGCAGCTTAGAGCCAGGGGGCGATGGCTACACCTTC. This codes for CASSLEPGGDGYTF. The chain recombines TRBV7-2 with TRBJ1-2; 8 bases fit TRBD1. The junction had 4 bases not matched to a gene; V was cut back by 1 base and J by 6 bases. The germline gives CDR1 SGHTA, CDR2 FQGNSA. The length of the CDR3 is 14 residues.

DNA of the CDR3: TGCAGCACCCGAGGGGGAGCCAACTATGGCTACACCTTC. Amino acid sequence: CSTRGGANYGYTF. The V call is TRBV29-1, the J call TRBJ1-2; D is perhaps TRBD1 (6 bases). Germline loops: CDR1 SQVTM, CDR2 ANQGSEA. This CDR3 has 13 amino acids. Trimming cost V 8 bases and J 2 bases, with 15 bases left between them. The whole variable domain, remainder taken from reference TRBV29-1 and TRBJ1-2, is SAVISQKPSRDICQRGTSLTIQCQVDSQVTMMFWYRQQPGQSLTLIATANQGSEATYESGFVIDKFPISRPNLTFSTLTVSNMSPEDSSIYLCSTRGGANYGYTFGSGTRLTVV.

The chain employs TRBV7-3 and TRBJ2-3; D gene ambiguous. CDR1 and CDR2 from the germline V gene are SGHTA and FQGTGA. Trimming removed 5 bases at V and 0 bases at J, with 6 bases between. The length of the CDR3 is 13 residues. The CDR3 DNA reads TGTGCCAGCAGCCCGCATAGCACAGATACGCAGTATTTT. It translates to CASSPHSTDTQYF.

The CDR3 reads CSVERGAGETQYF. CDR3 DNA sequence: TGCAGCGTTGAACGGGGGGCCGGGGAGACCCAGTACTTC. The J gene is TRBJ2-5, the V gene TRBV29-1, with a tentative D call TRBD2 (7 bases). This CDR3 is built from 13 residues. The germline V gene has CDR1 SQVTM and CDR2 ANQGSEA. V was trimmed by 2 bases and J by 5 bases, leaving 12 bases between them.

In its sample, this clone was seen once. The chain is built from TRBV19 and TRBJ1-1; D is ambiguous. Trimming removed 1 base from V and 0 bases from J, with 6 bases in between. Germline V gene sequence: CDR1 LNHDA, CDR2 SQIVND (reference sequence). The CDR3 extends over 14 amino acids. The CDR3 DNA follows: TGTGCCAGTAGTATAGGACCGATGAACACTGAAGCTTTCTTT. It codes for CASSIGPMNTEAFF.

This clone turned up a few times. The chain combines TRBV9 with TRBJ2-2; 9 bases map to TRBD1. CDR3 length equals 18 residues. V dropped 3 bases and J dropped 4; count of bases not matched to a gene: 13. Germline CDR1 SGDLS, CDR2 YYNGEE. CDR3 DNA sequence: TGTGCCAGCAGCGACGATGGACAGGGGCCCCCGGGCACCGGGGAGCTGTTTTTT. Residues: CASSDDGQGPPGTGELFF.

Only one count was recorded for this clone. The rearrangement joins TRBV11-1 to TRBJ2-7; D not certain. V was trimmed by 1 base and J by 5 bases, leaving 9 bases between them. The CDR3 contains 13 residues. Germline values: CDR1 SGHAT, CDR2 FQDESV (reference sequence). CDR3 region: CASSLVGQNEQYF. The CDR3 DNA reads as TGTGCCAGCAGCTTAGTAGGTCAGAACGAGCAGTACTTC.

A few counts support this clone. The chain links TRBV21-1 to TRBJ1-1. TRBV21-1 is a pseudogene. This CDR3 has 10 amino acids. CDR3 DNA sequence: TGTGCCAGCAGCAACCCTCCGGGCCCGTTT. Translation: CASSNPPGPF.

For the CDR3, the DNA is TGCGCCAGCAGCTTGTGGGACAGGATGTCACCCCTCCACTTT. Residues: CASSLWDRMSPLHF. The chain is built from TRBV5-1 and TRBJ1-6; 8 bases agree with TRBD1. The ends lost 1 base at V and 10 bases at J; junction bases unmatched: 4. Per germline, CDR1 SGHRS and CDR2 YFSETQ. The CDR3 extends over 14 amino acids.

As DNA, the CDR3 is TGTGCCAGCAGTTACGGGACGAACACTGAAGCTTTCTTT. Amino acid sequence: CASSYGTNTEAFF. The chain is built from TRBV6-6 and TRBJ1-1; D possibly corresponds to TRBD1 (5 bases). Germline-derived CDR1 and CDR2 are MNHNY and SVGAGI (reference sequence). CDR3 length equals 13 residues. The V gene lost 2 bases and the J gene lost 1 base, with 5 bases spanning the gap.

V and J are TRBV5-4 and TRBJ2-5, with D perhaps TRBD1 or TRBD2 (5 bases each). Germline V gene data show CDR1 as SGHNT and CDR2 as YYREEE (reference sequence). The CDR3 is 13 residues long. V gave up 0 bases and J gave up 5 bases, with 8 bases separating them. In DNA, the CDR3 is TGTGCCAGCAGCTTGGGGGGGTTTGAGACCCAGTACTTC. Protein sequence: CASSLGGFETQYF.

The chain is built from TRBV2 and TRBJ2-5, with 7 bases identical to TRBD1. The germline V gene encodes CDR1 SNHLY and CDR2 FYNNEI. This CDR3 spans 12 amino acids. The CDR3 DNA reads as TGTGCTAGCCAGACAGGGACAGAGACCCAGTACTTC. Translation gives CASQTGTETQYF.

The V gene is TRBV6-1, the J gene TRBJ2-6, with TRBD1 matching 8 bases. The CDR3 loop spans 19 amino acids. CDR1 is MNHNS, CDR2 SASEGT, per germline. The trim removed 0 bases at V and 2 bases at J, leaving 9 bases unmatched. CDR3 coding DNA: TGTGCCAGCAGTGAAGCGAGGTGGACAGGGACCACTGGGGCCAACGTCCTGACTTTC. This codes for CASSEARWTGTTGANVLTF.

V usage is TRBV7-2 and J usage is TRBJ2-2, with D hard to call. The CDR3 is made up of 13 amino acids. V was cut by 5 bases and J by 0 bases, with 4 bases left in between. The germline V gene has CDR1 SGHTA and CDR2 FQGNSA. The CDR3 loop reads CASSPTNTGELFF. The CDR3 coding sequence is TGTGCCAGCAGCCCCACGAACACCGGGGAGCTGTTTTTT.

This rearrangement joins TRBV7-2 to TRBJ2-5; 10 nucleotides line up with TRBD1. CDR1 is SGHTA and CDR2 is FQGNSA in the germline V gene. After removal of 5 bases from V and 5 bases from J, the junction contained 5 bases not matched to a gene. This CDR3 spans 14 amino acids. CDR3 bases: TGTGCCAGCAGCGCAGGGACAGGGGTTGAGACCCAGTACTTC. Translation: CASSAGTGVETQYF.

The CDR3 coding sequence is TGTGCCAGCAGTCTTCTTCAGCTCACTGAAGCTTTCTTT. It yields the protein CASSLLQLTEAFF. V is TRBV28 and J is TRBJ1-1; D gene uncertain. This CDR3 comprises 13 residues. V was pared by 5 bases and J by 4 bases, with 11 bases between. Looked up from germline, CDR1 is MDHEN and CDR2 is SYDVKM.

This clone was found a few times. This chain connects TRBV28 to TRBJ1-2, with D unclear. The length of the CDR3 is 12 residues. Deletions cut 6 bases from V and 8 bases from J, with 13 bases between. Germline V CDR1 and CDR2: MDHEN, SYDVKM. In DNA form, the CDR3 reads TGTGCCAGCAGGAGGCAGGCCGGGGGCTACACCTTC. Amino acid sequence: CASRRQAGGYTF.

This chain joins TRBV25-1 and TRBJ1-2, with 9 bases identical to TRBD1. The CDR3 has 15 residues. Per the germline V gene, CDR1 is MGHDK and CDR2 is SYGVNS. V gave up 1 base and J gave up 2 bases; unmatched junction bases: 2. CDR3 nucleotide sequence: TGTGCCAGCAGTGAATGGGGGACAGGGAACTATGGCTACACCTTC. Translating gives CASSEWGTGNYGYTF.

The genes are TRBV14 and TRBJ2-1, with 8 bases lining up with TRBD1. V lost 4 bases to trimming and J lost 8 bases; unmatched junction nucleotides: 7. Per the germline V gene, CDR1 is SGHDN and CDR2 is FVKESK. There are 14 residues in the CDR3. The chain's CDR3 is CASSPGQGFYEQFF. The CDR3 DNA sequence: TGTGCCAGCAGCCCAGGACAGGGATTTTATGAGCAGTTCTTC. The entire variable domain, with the rest obtained from reference TRBV14 and TRBJ2-1, is as follows: EAGVTQFPSHSVIEKGQTVTLRCDPISGHDNLYWYRRVMGKEIKFLLHFVKESKQDESGMPNNRFLAERTGGTYSTLKVQPAELEDSGVYFCASSPGQGFYEQFFGPGTRLTVL.

The V and J genes are TRBV5-4 and TRBJ2-1; 9 bases line up with TRBD1. The CDR3 totals 16 residues. CDR1 is SGHNT, CDR2 YYREEE, per germline (reference sequence). J lost 4 bases, V lost 4 bases, and 9 bases had no gene match. In DNA, the CDR3 is TGTGCCAGCAGCGGAAAAACAGGGGGCGCATACAATGAGCAGTTCTTC. It yields the protein CASSGKTGGAYNEQFF.

The CDR3 bases are TGTGCCAGCAGAACCGGGACAGGGGGGAAACTGTTTTTT. Its protein is CASRTGTGGKLFF. This chain connects TRBV28 to TRBJ1-4; 11 bases match TRBD1. V was pared by 6 bases and J by 11 bases, with 5 bases of the junction left unmatched. This CDR3 is built from 13 residues. Germline V gene data show CDR1 as MDHEN and CDR2 as SYDVKM.

J is TRBJ1-2 and V is TRBV7-2; D gene uncertain. Germline V gene lookup returns CDR1 SGHTA and CDR2 FQGNSA. V shed 2 bases and J shed 7 bases, with 11 bases lying between them. The CDR3 has 13 residues. The CDR3 sequence: CASSLQTMAGYTF. The CDR3 DNA reads as TGTGCCAGCAGCTTACAGACTATGGCTGGCTACACCTTC.

The V call is TRBV27, the J call TRBJ2-7; 7 bases fit TRBD1. Looked up from germline, CDR1 is MNHEY and CDR2 is SMNVEV (reference sequence). The V and J ends lost 3 bases and 8 bases, in that order; junction bases with no gene match: 13. The CDR3 sequence is 15 residues long. Here the CDR3 reads CASSFYRGTYEKQYV. DNA for the CDR3: TGTGCCAGCAGTTTCTACAGGGGAACCTACGAGAAGCAGTACGTC.

The chain links TRBV11-2 to TRBJ2-1; no clear D gene. Trimming stripped 4 bases from V and 0 bases from J, with 10 bases between. CDR3 length: 15 amino acids. Germline V gives CDR1 SGHAT, CDR2 FQNNGV. As DNA, the CDR3 is TGTGCCAGCAGCTCGACTGGTAGCTCCTACAATGAGCAGTTCTTC. Its translation: CASSSTGSSYNEQFF.

This chain uses TRBV18 with TRBJ1-3, with D possibly being TRBD1 (5 bases). There are 16 residues in the CDR3. Germline CDR1 reads KGHSH; CDR2 reads LQKENI. V was trimmed by 2 bases and J by 0 bases, leaving 11 bases between them. DNA for the CDR3: TGTGCCAGCTCACCAGGCGGGGCGAGCTCTGGAAACACCATATATTTT. It yields the protein CASSPGGASSGNTIYF. The full variable domain, with the rest looked up from reference TRBV18 and TRBJ1-3, is NAGVMQNPRHLVRRRGQEARLRCSPMKGHSHVYWYRQLPEEGLKFMVYLQKENIIDESGMPKERFSAEFPKEGPSILRIQQVVRGDSAAYFCASSPGGASSGNTIYFGEGSWLTVV.

CDR3 nucleotides: TGTGCCAGCTCACCCGGACAGGGAGAAATCGGGGAGCTGTTTTTT. Its translation: CASSPGQGEIGELFF. V and J are TRBV18 and TRBJ2-2, with 8 bases lining up with TRBD1. The CDR3 is made up of 15 amino acids. Germline V gives CDR1 KGHSH, CDR2 LQKENI. The ends lost 3 bases at V and 7 bases at J; junction bases unmatched: 7.

DNA for the CDR3: TGTGCCATCAACGCCACGGGGGAATCGGGCAATCAGCCCCAGCATTTT. It codes for CAINATGESGNQPQHF. This chain joins TRBV10-3 and TRBJ1-5; D is possibly TRBD1 (5 bases). CDR3 length: 16 residues. Germline CDR1 ENHRY, CDR2 SYGVKD. The V end was cut by 7 bases, the J end by 2 bases, with 18 bases between.

The chain couples TRBV6-6 to TRBJ2-1; 8 nucleotides agree with TRBD2. The ends lost 6 bases at V and 5 bases at J; junction bases unmatched: 0. Germline CDR1 reads MNHNY; CDR2 reads SVGAGI (reference sequence). The CDR3 runs 12 residues. This chain's CDR3 is CASRRGDNEQFF. CDR3 nucleotides: TGTGCCAGCAGGCGGGGGGACAATGAGCAGTTCTTC.

The CDR3 spells CASRTGGPYNEQFF. DNA of the CDR3: TGTGCCAGCAGAACAGGGGGACCCTACAATGAGCAGTTCTTC. The chain combines TRBV28 with TRBJ2-1, with 8 nucleotides matching TRBD1. Germline V lookup: CDR1 MDHEN, CDR2 SYDVKM. The CDR3 runs to 14 residues. V lost 6 bases, J lost 2 bases, and 3 bases stayed unmatched.

The chain recombines TRBV5-1 with TRBJ1-5, with D possibly TRBD1 on 5 matching bases. CDR1 and CDR2 (germline): SGHRS, YFSETQ. The CDR3 totals 16 residues. Trimming took 0 bases from V and 4 from J, leaving 14 bases between them. The CDR3 bases are TGCGCCAGCAGCTTGGGGGAGGCCCCAGGGAATCAGCCCCAGCATTTT. The encoded protein is CASSLGEAPGNQPQHF.